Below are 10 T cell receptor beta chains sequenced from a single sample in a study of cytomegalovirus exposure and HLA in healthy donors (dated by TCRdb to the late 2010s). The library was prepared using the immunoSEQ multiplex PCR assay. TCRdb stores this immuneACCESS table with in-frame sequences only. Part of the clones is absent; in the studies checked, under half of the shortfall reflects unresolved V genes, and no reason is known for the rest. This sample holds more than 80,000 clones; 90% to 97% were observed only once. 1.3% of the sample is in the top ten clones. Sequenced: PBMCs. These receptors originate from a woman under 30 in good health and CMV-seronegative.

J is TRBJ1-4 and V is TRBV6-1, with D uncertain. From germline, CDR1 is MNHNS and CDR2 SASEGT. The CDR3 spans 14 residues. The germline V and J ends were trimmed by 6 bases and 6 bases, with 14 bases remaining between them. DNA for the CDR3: TGTGCCAGCAGCCTATACGGGGATGATGAAAAACTGTTTTTT. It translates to CASSLYGDDEKLFF.

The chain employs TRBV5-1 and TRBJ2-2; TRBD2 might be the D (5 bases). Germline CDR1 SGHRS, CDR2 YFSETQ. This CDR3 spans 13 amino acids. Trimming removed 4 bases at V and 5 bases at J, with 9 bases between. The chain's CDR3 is CASSISATGELFF. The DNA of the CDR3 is TGCGCCAGCAGCATTAGCGCGACCGGGGAGCTGTTTTTT.

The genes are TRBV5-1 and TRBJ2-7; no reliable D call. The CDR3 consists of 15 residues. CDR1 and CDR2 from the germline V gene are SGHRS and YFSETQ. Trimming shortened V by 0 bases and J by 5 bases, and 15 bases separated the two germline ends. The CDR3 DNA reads TGCGCCAGCAGCTTGGCCAGGATAGGTCGAGACGAGCAGTACTTC. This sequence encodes CASSLARIGRDEQYF.

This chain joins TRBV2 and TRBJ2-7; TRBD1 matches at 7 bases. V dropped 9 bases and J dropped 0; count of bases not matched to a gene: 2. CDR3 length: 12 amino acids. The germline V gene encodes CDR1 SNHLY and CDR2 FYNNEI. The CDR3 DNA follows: TGTGCCAGAAGGGACAGCTCCTACGAGCAGTACTTC. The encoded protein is CARRDSSYEQYF. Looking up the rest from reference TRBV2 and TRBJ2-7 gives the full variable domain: EPEVTQTPSHQVTQMGQEVILRCVPISNHLYFYWYRQILGQKVEFLVSFYNNEISEKSEIFDDQFSVERPDGSNFTLKIRSTKLEDSAMYFCARRDSSYEQYFGPGTRLTVT.

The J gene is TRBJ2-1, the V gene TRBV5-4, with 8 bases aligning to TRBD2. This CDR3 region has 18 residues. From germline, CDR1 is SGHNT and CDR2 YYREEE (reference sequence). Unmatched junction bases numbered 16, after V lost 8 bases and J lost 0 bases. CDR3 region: CASWGGASGLSSYNEQFF. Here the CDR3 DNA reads TGTGCCAGTTGGGGGGGGGCTAGCGGGCTTAGCTCCTACAATGAGCAGTTCTTC.

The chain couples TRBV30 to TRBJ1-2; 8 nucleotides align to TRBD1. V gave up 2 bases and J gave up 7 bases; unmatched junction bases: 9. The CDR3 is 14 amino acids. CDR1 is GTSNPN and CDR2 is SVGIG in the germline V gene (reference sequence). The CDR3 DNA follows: TGTGCCTGGAGTACGCAAGGAGGGACAGGTGGCTACACCTTC. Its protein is CAWSTQGGTGGYTF.

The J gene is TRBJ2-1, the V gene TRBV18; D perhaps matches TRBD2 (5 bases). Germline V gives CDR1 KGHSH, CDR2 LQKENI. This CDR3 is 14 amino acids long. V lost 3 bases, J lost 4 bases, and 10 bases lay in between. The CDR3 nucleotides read TGTGCCAGCTCACCCGAGAGGGCTTACAATGAGCAGTTCTTC. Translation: CASSPERAYNEQFF.

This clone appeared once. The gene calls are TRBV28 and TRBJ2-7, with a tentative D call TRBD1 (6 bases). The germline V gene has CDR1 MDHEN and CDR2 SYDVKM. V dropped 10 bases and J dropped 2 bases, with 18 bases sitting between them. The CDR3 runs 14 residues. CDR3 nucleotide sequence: TGTGCCACCAACAAAATACAGGGAGCCTACGAGCAGTACTTC. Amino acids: CATNKIQGAYEQYF.

The CDR3 bases are TGTGCCAGCAGTGACTCGAGGACAGGGGCCCCAGATACGCAGTATTTT. Amino acids: CASSDSRTGAPDTQYF. The rearrangement links TRBV6-4 to TRBJ2-3, with 9 positions matching TRBD1. The junction had 5 bases not matched to a gene; V was cut back by 0 bases and J by 4 bases. The CDR3 spans 16 residues. The germline gives CDR1 MRHNA, CDR2 SNTAGT.

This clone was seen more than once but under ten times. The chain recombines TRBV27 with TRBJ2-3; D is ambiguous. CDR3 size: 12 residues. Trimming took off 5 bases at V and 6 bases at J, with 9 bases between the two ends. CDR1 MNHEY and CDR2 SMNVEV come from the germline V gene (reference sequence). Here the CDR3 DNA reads TGTGCCAGCAGTCCGTCCCGGGATACGCAGTATTTT. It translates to CASSPSRDTQYF.